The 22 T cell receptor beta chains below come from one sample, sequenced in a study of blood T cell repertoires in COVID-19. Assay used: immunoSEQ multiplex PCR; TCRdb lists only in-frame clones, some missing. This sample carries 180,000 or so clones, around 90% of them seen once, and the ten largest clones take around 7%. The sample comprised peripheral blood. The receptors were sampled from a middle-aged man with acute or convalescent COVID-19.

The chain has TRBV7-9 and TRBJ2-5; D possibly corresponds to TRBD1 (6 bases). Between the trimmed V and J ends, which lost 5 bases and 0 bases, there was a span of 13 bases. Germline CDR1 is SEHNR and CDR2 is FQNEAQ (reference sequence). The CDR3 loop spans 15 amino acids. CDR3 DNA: TGTGCCAGCAGCCCCCGACAGGCCAACCAAGAGACCCAGTACTTC. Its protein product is CASSPRQANQETQYF.

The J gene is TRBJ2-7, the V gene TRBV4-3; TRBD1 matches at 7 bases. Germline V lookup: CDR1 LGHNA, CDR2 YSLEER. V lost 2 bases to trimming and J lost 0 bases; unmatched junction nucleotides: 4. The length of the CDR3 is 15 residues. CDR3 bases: TGCGCCAGCAGCCAATCGAGGGGGCTCTCCTACGAGCAGTACTTC. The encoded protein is CASSQSRGLSYEQYF.

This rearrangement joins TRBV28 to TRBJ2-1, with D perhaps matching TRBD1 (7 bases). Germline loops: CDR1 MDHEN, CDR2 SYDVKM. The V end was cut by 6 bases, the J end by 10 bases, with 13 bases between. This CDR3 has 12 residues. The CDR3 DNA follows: TGTGCCAGCAGGGAGGGACAGAGAGAGCAGTTCTTC. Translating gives CASREGQREQFF.

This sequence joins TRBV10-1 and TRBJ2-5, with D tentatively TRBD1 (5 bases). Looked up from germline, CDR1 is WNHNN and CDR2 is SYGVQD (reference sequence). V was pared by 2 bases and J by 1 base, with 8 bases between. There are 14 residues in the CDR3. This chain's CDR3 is CASSEDRLQETQYF. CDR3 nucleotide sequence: TGCGCCAGCAGTGAGGACAGACTCCAAGAGACCCAGTACTTC.

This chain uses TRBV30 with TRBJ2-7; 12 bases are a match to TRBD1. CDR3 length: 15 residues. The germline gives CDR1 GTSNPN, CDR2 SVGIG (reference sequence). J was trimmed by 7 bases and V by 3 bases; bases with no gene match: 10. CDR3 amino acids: CAWRRPGQGAGEQYF. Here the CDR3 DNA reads TGTGCCTGGAGGCGGCCGGGACAGGGGGCAGGTGAGCAGTACTTC.

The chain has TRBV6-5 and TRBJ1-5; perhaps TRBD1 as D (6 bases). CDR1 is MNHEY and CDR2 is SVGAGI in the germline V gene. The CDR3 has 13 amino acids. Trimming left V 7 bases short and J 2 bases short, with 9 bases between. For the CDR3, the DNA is TGTGCCAGCACCGCAGGGGGCAATCAGCCCCAGCATTTT. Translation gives CASTAGGNQPQHF.

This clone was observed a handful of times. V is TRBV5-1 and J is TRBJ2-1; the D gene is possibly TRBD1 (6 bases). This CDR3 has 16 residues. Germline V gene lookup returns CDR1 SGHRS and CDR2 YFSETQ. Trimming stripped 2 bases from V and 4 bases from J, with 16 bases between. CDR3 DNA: TGCGCCAGCAGCTTAGTAAGTCAGGGGCGTTACAATGAGCAGTTCTTC. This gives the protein CASSLVSQGRYNEQFF.

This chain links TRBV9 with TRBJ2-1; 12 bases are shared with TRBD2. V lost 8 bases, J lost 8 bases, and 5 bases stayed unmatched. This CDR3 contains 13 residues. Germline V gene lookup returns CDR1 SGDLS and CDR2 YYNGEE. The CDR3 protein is CARASGGAHEQFF. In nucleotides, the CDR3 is TGTGCCAGGGCTAGCGGGGGGGCCCATGAGCAGTTCTTC.

CDR3 sequence: CASSRGQDTGELFF. DNA for the CDR3: TGTGCCAGCTCGCGGGGTCAAGACACCGGGGAGCTGTTTTTT. V is TRBV18 and J is TRBJ2-2; TRBD2 is a possible D gene (6 bases). The germline V gene has CDR1 KGHSH and CDR2 LQKENI. The CDR3 totals 14 residues. Trimming took 6 bases from V and 3 from J, leaving 11 bases between them.

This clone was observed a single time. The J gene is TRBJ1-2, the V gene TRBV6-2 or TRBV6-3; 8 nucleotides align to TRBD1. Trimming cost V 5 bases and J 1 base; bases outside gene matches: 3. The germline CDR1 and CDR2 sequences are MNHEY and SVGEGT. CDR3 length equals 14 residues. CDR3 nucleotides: TGTGCCAGCAGTCGAGACAGGGGTAACTATGGCTACACCTTC. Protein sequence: CASSRDRGNYGYTF.

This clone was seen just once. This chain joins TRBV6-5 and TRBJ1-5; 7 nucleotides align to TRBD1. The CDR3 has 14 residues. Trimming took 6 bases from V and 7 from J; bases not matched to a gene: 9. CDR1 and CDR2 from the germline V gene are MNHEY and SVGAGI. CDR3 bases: TGTGCCAGCAGCCCCGACAGGGATGGACAGCCCCAGCATTTT. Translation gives CASSPDRDGQPQHF.

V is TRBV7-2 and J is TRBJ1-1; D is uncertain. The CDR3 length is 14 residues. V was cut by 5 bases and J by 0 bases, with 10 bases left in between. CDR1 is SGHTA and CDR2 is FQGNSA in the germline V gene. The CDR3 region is CASSPDYLNTEAFF. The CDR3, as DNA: TGTGCCAGCAGCCCGGACTACTTGAACACTGAAGCTTTCTTT. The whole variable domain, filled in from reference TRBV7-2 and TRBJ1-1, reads GAGVSQSPSNKVTEKGKDVELRCDPISGHTALYWYRQSLGQGLEFLIYFQGNSAPDKSGLPSDRFSAERTGGSVSTLTIQRTQQEDSAVYLCASSPDYLNTEAFFGQGTRLTVV.

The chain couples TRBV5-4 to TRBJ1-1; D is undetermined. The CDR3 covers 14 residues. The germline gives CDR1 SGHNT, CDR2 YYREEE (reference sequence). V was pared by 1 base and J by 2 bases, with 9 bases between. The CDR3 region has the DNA TGTGCCAGCAGCTTGATGTCAGGAAACACTGAAGCTTTCTTT. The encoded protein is CASSLMSGNTEAFF. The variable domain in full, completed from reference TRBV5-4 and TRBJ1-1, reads ETGVTQSPTHLIKTRGQQVTLRCSSQSGHNTVSWYQQALGQGPQFIFQYYREEENGRGNFPPRFSGLQFPNYSSELNVNALELDDSALYLCASSLMSGNTEAFFGQGTRLTVV.

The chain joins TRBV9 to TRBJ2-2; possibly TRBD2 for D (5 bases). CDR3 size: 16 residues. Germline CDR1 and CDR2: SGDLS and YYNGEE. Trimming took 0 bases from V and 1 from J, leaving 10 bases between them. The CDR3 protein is CASSVVDGRNTGELFF. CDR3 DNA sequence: TGTGCCAGCAGCGTAGTAGATGGGAGGAACACCGGGGAGCTGTTTTTT.

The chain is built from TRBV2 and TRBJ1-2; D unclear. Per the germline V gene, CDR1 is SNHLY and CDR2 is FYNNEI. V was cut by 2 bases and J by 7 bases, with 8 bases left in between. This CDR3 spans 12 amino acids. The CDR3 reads CASSERSFGYTF. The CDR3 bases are TGTGCCAGCAGTGAACGCAGTTTTGGCTACACCTTC.

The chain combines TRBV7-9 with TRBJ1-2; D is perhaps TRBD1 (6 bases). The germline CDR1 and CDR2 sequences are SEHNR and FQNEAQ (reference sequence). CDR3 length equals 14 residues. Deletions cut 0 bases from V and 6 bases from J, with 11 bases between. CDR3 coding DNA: TGTGCCAGCAGCTTAGCTGGGGGCCCCCATGGCTACACCTTC. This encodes CASSLAGGPHGYTF.

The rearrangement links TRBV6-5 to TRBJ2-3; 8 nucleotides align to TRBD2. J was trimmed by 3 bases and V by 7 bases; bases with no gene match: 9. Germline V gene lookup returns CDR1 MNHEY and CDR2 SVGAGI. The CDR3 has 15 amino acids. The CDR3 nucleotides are TGTGCCAGCAAACTGGGACTAGGGAAGACAGATACGCAGTATTTT. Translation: CASKLGLGKTDTQYF.

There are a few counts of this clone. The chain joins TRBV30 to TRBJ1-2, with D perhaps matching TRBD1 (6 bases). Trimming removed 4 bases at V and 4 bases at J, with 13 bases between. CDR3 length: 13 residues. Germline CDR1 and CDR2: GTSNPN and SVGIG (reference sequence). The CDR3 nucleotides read TGTGCCTGGACTGGGCAGGGGACCTATGGCTACACCTTC. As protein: CAWTGQGTYGYTF.

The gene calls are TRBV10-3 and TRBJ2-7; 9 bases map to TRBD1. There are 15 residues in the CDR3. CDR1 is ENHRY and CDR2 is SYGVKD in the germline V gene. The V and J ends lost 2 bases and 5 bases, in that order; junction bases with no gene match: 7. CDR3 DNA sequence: TGTGCCATCAGTGAGCCGCAGACAGGGGGTCACGAGCAGTACTTC. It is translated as CAISEPQTGGHEQYF.

CDR3 loop: CASSFTRGNTEAFF. DNA for the CDR3: TGTGCCAGCAGCTTTACCAGGGGGAACACTGAAGCTTTCTTT. The chain uses TRBV7-2 and TRBJ1-1, with D possibly TRBD1 on 6 matching bases. In germline, CDR1 is SGHTA, CDR2 FQGNSA. Trimming removed 3 bases from V and 1 base from J, with 9 bases in between. The CDR3 extends over 14 amino acids.

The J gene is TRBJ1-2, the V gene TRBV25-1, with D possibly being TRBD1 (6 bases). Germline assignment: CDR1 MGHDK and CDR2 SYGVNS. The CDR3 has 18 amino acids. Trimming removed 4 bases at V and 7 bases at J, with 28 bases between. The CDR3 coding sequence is TGTGCCAGCAGTGGCCTCACCCCGAGGCGGGGGGCGCGTGGTGGCTACACCTTC. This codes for CASSGLTPRRGARGGYTF.

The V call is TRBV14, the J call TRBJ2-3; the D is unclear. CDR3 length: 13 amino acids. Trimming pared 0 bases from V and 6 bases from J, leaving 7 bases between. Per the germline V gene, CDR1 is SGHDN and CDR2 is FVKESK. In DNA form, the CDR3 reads TGTGCCAGCAGCCAAGATTTACGGGATACGCAGTATTTT. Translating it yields CASSQDLRDTQYF.